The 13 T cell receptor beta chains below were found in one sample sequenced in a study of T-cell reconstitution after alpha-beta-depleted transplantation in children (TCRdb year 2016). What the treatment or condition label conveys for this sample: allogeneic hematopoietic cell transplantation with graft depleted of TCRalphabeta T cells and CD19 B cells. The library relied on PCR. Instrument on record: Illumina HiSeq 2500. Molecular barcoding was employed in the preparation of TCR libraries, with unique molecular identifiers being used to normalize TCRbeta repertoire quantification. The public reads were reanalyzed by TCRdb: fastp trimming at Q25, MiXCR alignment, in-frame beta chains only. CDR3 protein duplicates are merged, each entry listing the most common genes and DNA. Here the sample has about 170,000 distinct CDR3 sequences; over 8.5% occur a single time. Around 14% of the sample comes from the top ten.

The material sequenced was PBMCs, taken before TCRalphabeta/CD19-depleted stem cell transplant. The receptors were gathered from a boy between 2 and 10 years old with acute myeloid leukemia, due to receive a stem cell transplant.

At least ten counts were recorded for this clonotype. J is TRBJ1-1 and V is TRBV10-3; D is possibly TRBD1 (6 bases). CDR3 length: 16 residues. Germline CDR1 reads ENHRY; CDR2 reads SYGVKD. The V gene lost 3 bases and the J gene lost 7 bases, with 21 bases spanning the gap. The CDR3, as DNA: TGTGCCATCAGTGATGTCCTTTCTCGGACAGCCTTTGAAGCTTTCTTT. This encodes CAISDVLSRTAFEAFF.

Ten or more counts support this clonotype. The CDR3 DNA follows: TGTGCCAGCAGCTTGGAGGACAGGGGGCTTCAGCCCCAGCATTTT. Residues: CASSLEDRGLQPQHF. The chain combines TRBV5-5 with TRBJ1-5, with 11 bases fitting TRBD1. Germline loops: CDR1 SGHKS, CDR2 YYEKEE (reference sequence). The ends lost 0 bases at V and 6 bases at J; junction bases unmatched: 2. The CDR3 is made up of 15 amino acids. Filled out from reference TRBV5-5 and TRBJ1-5, the complete variable domain reads DAGVTQSPTHLIKTRGQQVTLRCSPISGHKSVSWYQQVLGQGPQFIFQYYEKEERGRGNFPDRFSARQFPNYSSELNVNALLLGDSALYLCASSLEDRGLQPQHFGDGTRLSIL.

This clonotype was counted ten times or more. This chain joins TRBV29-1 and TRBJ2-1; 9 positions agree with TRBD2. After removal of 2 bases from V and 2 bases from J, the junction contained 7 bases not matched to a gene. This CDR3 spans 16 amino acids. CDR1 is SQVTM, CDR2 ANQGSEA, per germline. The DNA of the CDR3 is TGCAGCGTTGAATGGGTTGGGACTAGCCCCTACAATGAGCAGTTCTTC. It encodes CSVEWVGTSPYNEQFF.

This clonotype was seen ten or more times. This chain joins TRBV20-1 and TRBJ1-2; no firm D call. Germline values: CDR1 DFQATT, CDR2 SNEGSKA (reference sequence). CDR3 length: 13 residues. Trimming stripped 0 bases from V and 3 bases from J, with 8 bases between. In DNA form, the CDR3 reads TGCAGTGCTAGAGACAACAGTCACTATGGCTACACCTTC. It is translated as CSARDNSHYGYTF.

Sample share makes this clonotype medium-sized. CDR3 loop: CASSSSGSKQFF. In DNA, the CDR3 is TGTGCCAGCAGCTCTAGCGGGTCTAAGCAGTTCTTC. The V gene is TRBV6-5, the J gene TRBJ2-1; 8 positions match TRBD2. The ends lost 6 bases at V and 11 bases at J; junction bases unmatched: 6. The CDR3 consists of 12 residues. Germline V gene lookup returns CDR1 MNHEY and CDR2 SVGAGI.

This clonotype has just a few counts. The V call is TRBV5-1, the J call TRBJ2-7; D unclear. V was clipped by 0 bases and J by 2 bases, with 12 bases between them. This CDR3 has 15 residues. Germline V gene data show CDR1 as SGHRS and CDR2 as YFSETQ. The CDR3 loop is CASSLGVRWTYEQYF. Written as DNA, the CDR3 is TGCGCCAGCAGCTTGGGTGTTCGATGGACCTACGAGCAGTACTTC. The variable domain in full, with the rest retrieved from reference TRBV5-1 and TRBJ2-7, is KAGVTQTPRYLIKTRGQQVTLSCSPISGHRSVSWYQQTPGQGLQFLFEYFSETQRNKGNFPGRFSGRQFSNSRSEMNVSTLELGDSALYLCASSLGVRWTYEQYFGPGTRLTVT.

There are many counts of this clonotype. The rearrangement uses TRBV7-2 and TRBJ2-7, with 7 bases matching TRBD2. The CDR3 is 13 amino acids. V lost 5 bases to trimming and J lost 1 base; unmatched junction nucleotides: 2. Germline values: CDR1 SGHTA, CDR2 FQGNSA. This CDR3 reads CASSRGLSYEQYF. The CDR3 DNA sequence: TGTGCCAGCAGCCGGGGACTATCCTACGAGCAGTACTTC.

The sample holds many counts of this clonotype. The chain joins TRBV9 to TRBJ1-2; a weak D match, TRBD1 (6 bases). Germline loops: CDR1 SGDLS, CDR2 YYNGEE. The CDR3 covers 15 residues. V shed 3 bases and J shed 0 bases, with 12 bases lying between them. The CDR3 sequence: CASSEGGGTNYGYTF. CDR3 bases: TGTGCCAGCAGCGAGGGGGGAGGAACTAACTATGGCTACACCTTC.

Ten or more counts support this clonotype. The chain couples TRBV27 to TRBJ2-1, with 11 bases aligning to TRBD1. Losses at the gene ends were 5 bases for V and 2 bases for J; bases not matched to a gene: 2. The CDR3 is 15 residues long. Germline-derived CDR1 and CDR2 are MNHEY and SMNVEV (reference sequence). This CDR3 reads CASSRGQGAYNEQFF. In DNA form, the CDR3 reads TGTGCCAGCAGTCGGGGACAGGGGGCCTACAATGAGCAGTTCTTC.

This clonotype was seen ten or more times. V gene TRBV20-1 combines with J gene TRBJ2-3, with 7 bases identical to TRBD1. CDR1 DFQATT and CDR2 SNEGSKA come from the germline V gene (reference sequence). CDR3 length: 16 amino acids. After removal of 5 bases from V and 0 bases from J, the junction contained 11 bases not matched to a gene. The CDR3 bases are TGCAGTGCTTTGTTTAGGGGGCGCTTTAGCACAGATACGCAGTATTTT. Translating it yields CSALFRGRFSTDTQYF.

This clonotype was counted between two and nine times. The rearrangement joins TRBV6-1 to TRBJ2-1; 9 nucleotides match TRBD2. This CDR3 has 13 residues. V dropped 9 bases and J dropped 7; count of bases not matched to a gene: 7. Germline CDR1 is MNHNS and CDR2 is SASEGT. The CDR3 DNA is TGTGCCAGTGTAGCGGGAGAGGTAAATGAGCAGTTCTTC. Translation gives CASVAGEVNEQFF.

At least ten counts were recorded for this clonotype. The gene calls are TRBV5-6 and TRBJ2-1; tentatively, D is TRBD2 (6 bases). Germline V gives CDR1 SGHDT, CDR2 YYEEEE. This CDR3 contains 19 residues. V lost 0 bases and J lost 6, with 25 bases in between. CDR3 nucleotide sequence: TGTGCCAGCAGCTTGGCCCCAATCCGGGGCCCGGGGGTAGGCAATGAGCAGTTCTTC. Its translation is CASSLAPIRGPGVGNEQFF.

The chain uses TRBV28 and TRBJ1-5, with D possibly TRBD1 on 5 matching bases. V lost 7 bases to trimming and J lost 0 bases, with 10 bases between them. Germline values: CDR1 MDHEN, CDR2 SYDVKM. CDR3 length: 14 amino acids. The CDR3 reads CASTRDASNQPQHF. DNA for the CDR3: TGTGCCAGCACTAGGGACGCTAGCAATCAGCCCCAGCATTTT. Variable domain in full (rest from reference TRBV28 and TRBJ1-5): DVKVTQSSRYLVKRTGEKVFLECVQDMDHENMFWYRQDPGLGLRLIYFSYDVKMKEKGDIPEGYSVSREKKERFSLILESASTNQTSMYLCASTRDASNQPQHFGDGTRLSIL.